These T cell receptor beta chains were read from a single sample in a study of tumor-infiltrating lymphocytes in primary liver carcinoma. TCRdb recomputed calls from the multiplex PCR reads with MiXCR, one row per CDR3 protein. This sample has about 330,000 distinct CDR3 sequences, with 65% found just once. The specimen sequenced was peripheral blood. The receptor source for this set is a man aged 40-49 years with primary liver carcinoma and hepatitis B virus infection. CDR3s include the opening cysteine and the closing phenylalanine or tryptophan. The order of the fields is V gene, clone size, D gene, J gene, CDR3 protein, CDR3 DNA. The D gene is left open where the match is weak. Not every row has a clone size; where given, it reads once, few, many or a size class.

>TRBV11-2|-|TRBD2|TRBJ2-7
CAGSPIKGLARENEQYF
TGTGCCGGCAGCCCGATCAAGGGACTAGCGAGAGAGAATGAGCAGTACTTC
>TRBV30|few|-|TRBJ2-3
CAWRPVKHTQYF
TGTGCCTGGAGACCCGTAAAGCATACGCAGTATTTT
>TRBV12-3/TRBV12-4|-|-|TRBJ1-5
CASSQRPGFNQPQHF
TGTGCCAGCAGCCAACGACCGGGTTTTAATCAGCCCCAGCATTTT
>TRBV11-3|-|-|TRBJ1-1
CACILEGNTEAFF
TGTGCCTGCATCTTAGAAGGGAACACTGAAGCTTTCTTT
>TRBV5-1|-|-|TRBJ2-2
CASRLTGTGELFF
TGCGCCAGCAGGTTAACGGGAACCGGGGAGCTGTTTTTT
>TRBV5-1|-|-|TRBJ2-1
CASSFFSGASYNEQFF
TGCGCCAGCAGCTTCTTCTCCGGGGCCAGTTACAATGAGCAGTTCTTC
>TRBV12-3/TRBV12-4|many|-|TRBJ1-5
CASSLDRAGQPQHF
TGTGCCAGCAGTTTAGACAGGGCTGGTCAGCCCCAGCATTTT
>TRBV11-2|-|TRBD2|TRBJ2-1
CVSILAGGPFNEQFF
TGTGTCAGTATCCTAGCGGGAGGGCCCTTTAATGAGCAGTTCTTC
>TRBV10-3|-|-|TRBJ2-2
CATQVGQRASGELFF
TGTGCCACCCAGGTTGGGCAGAGGGCATCCGGGGAGCTGTTTTTT
>TRBV20-1|-|-|TRBJ1-2
CSARDLWEGGEGYGYTF
TGCAGTGCTAGAGATCTGTGGGAGGGGGGAGAAGGCTATGGCTACACCTTC
>TRBV11-2|-|TRBD2|TRBJ2-1
CAGSPGLADHNEQFF
TGTGCCGGCAGCCCGGGACTAGCCGACCACAATGAGCAGTTCTTC
>TRBV12-3/TRBV12-4|-|TRBD1|TRBJ1-5
CASSLSSTGVNQPHHF
TGTGCCAGCAGTTTATCCTCGACAGGGGTTAATCAGCCCCACCATTTT
>TRBV28|-|-|TRBJ1-1
CASTRGTPTGNTEAFF
TGTGCCAGCACTCGGGGGACGCCAACCGGGAACACTGAAGCTTTCTTC
>TRBV29-1|many|TRBD1|TRBJ2-2
CSVAEVPGGTGELFF
TGCAGCGTTGCCGAGGTCCCAGGGGGCACCGGGGAGCTGTTTTTT
>TRBV7-9|-|-|TRBJ2-7
CASSLGRSLSYEQYF
TGTGCCAGCAGCTTAGGGCGGTCTCTCTCCTACGAGCAGTACTTC
>TRBV6-1|-|-|TRBJ1-2
CASCEAYSNYGYAF
TGTGCCAGCTGTGAAGCCTACAGCAACTATGGCTACGCCTTC
>TRBV11-2|-|TRBD1|TRBJ2-5
CTSSPPDRLHETQYF
TGTACCAGCAGCCCACCGGACAGGTTGCACGAGACCCAGTATTTC
>TRBV6-5|few|-|TRBJ1-6
CASSPRPGSTFNSPLHF
TGTGCCAGCAGCCCCCGTCCCGGGTCCACCTTTAATTCACCCCTCCACTTT
>TRBV11-2|once|-|TRBJ2-6
CASSLVTSNWANVLTF
TGTGCCAGCAGCTTAGTGACTAGTAACTGGGCCAACGTCCTGACTTTC
>TRBV10-3|-|-|TRBJ1-2
CAISERLGAGYGYTF
TGTGCCATCAGTGAGAGGCTAGGGGCTGGTTATGGCTACACCTTC
>TRBV28|-|-|TRBJ2-1
CASSFIDSQQFF
TGTGCCAGCAGTTTTATCGACAGCCAGCAGTTCTTC
>TRBV4-1|many|TRBD2|TRBJ2-1
CASSQDDSGRDEQFF
TGCGCCAGCAGCCAAGATGATAGCGGGAGGGATGAGCAGTTCTTC
>TRBV6-2/TRBV6-3|-|TRBD1|TRBJ2-2
CAMTESRGNAGELFF
TGTGCCATGACCGAAAGCAGGGGGAACGCCGGGGAGCTGTTTTTT
>TRBV6-6|-|TRBD1|TRBJ2-3
CASNHVGTGEADTQYF
TGTGCCAGCAACCACGTCGGGACAGGGGAGGCAGATACGCAGTATTTT
>TRBV11-2|-|-|TRBJ2-1
CASRGIMGDEQFF
TGTGCCAGCAGGGGGATAATGGGAGATGAGCAGTTCTTC
>TRBV11-2|-|TRBD2|TRBJ2-2
CANSLDSGRTKTRELFF
TGTGCCAACAGCTTAGATAGCGGGAGGACGAAGACCAGGGAGCTGTTTTTT
>TRBV12-3/TRBV12-4|-|-|TRBJ1-4
CANSSQGLNEKLVF
TGTGCCAACAGTTCACAGGGACTTAATGAAAAACTGGTTTTT
>TRBV5-6|-|-|TRBJ2-1
CASSFERYEQFF
TGTGCCAGCAGCTTCGAGAGATACGAGCAGTTCTTC
>TRBV7-9|few|-|TRBJ2-7
CASSLGMGNYEQYF
TGTGCCAGCAGCTTAGGGATGGGGAACTACGAGCAGTACTTC
>TRBV29-1|many|TRBD1|TRBJ2-2
CSVEGQGAVGELFF
TGCAGCGTTGAAGGACAGGGGGCGGTCGGGGAGCTGTTTTTT
>TRBV11-2|-|TRBD2|TRBJ2-7
CAGSSGLAGVGAMDERYF
TGTGCCGGCAGCTCGGGACTAGCGGGAGTCGGGGCGATGGACGAGCGGTACTTC
>TRBV6-1|-|-|TRBJ2-1
CASSGLGSGNEQFF
TGTGCCAGCAGTGGACTGGGGAGCGGCAATGAGCAGTTCTTC
>TRBV6-5|many|-|TRBJ1-5
CASRSDLNPNQPQHF
TGTGCCAGCAGGTCGGACCTTAACCCTAATCAGCCCCAGCATTTT
>TRBV4-3|-|-|TRBJ1-2
CASILGTTPQGHTF
TGCGCCAGCATCCTCGGGACCACCCCTCAGGGCCACACCTTC
>TRBV5-6|-|TRBD2|TRBJ2-2
CASSLSGSGRVGGAGELFF
TGTGCCAGCAGCTTGTCTGGTAGCGGGAGGGTAGGAGGAGCCGGGGAGCTGTTTTTT
>TRBV15|few|-|TRBJ2-3
CATSRDMSGGSTDTQYF
TGTGCCACCAGCAGAGATATGAGCGGTGGAAGCACAGATACGCAGTATTTT
>TRBV11-2|-|-|TRBJ2-5
CASSLVASGRCQETQYF
TGTGCCAGCAGCCTAGTGGCTAGTGGGAGGTGCCAAGAGACCCAGTACTTC
>TRBV11-2|-|-|TRBJ2-3
CARSLGTSSTDTQYF
TGTGCCAGAAGCTTAGGCACCTCTAGCACTGATACGCAGTATTTT
>TRBV5-1|-|TRBD1|TRBJ2-5
CASRPTGTEETQYF
TGCGCCAGCAGACCGACCGGGACAGAAGAGACCCAGTACTTC
>TRBV28|-|TRBD1|TRBJ1-6
CASSLDRTRNSPLHF
TGTGCCAGCAGTTTGGACAGGACGAGGAATTCACCCCTCCACTTT
>TRBV7-9|-|TRBD1|TRBJ2-1
CASSMHRGQRNEQFF
TGTGCCAGCAGCATGCACAGGGGGCAGAGGAATGAGCAGTTCTTC
>TRBV11-2|-|TRBD1|TRBJ1-1
CASGFRDRGLNTEAFF
TGTGCCAGCGGCTTTCGGGACAGGGGCTTGAACACTGAAGCTTTCTTT
>TRBV4-3|-|TRBD1|TRBJ1-2
CASSHLGQDGSGYGYTF
TGCGCCAGCAGCCACCTAGGACAGGATGGGAGTGGATATGGCTACACCTTC
>TRBV28|-|-|TRBJ1-2
CANSPGGNYGYTF
TGTGCCAACAGCCCTGGGGGGAACTATGGCTACACCTTC
>TRBV7-9|-|-|TRBJ2-1
CASSFERTYNEQFF
TGTGCCAGCAGCTTCGAACGGACCTACAATGAGCAGTTCTTC
>TRBV29-1|many|-|TRBJ2-7
CSVRQAGYEQYF
TGCAGCGTTCGGCAGGCGGGCTACGAGCAGTACTTC
>TRBV6-1|few|-|TRBJ2-7
CASSERGQGLDYEQYF
TGTGCCAGCAGTGAAAGAGGGCAGGGGCTCGATTACGAGCAGTACTTC
>TRBV12-3/TRBV12-4|-|-|TRBJ1-1
CASRTFEDAEAFF
TGTGCCAGCAGGACATTCGAGGACGCTGAAGCTTTCTTT
>TRBV4-1|many|-|TRBJ2-3
CASSPDSAATQYF
TGCGCCAGCAGCCCGGACTCGGCGGCCACGCAGTATTTT
>TRBV6-2/TRBV6-3|many|TRBD2|TRBJ2-7
CASRRLAGSYEQYF
TGTGCCAGCAGGCGACTAGCGGGATCCTACGAGCAGTACTTC
>TRBV11-2|-|-|TRBJ1-4
CANSLGHGNEKLLF
TGTGCCAACAGCCTAGGACACGGAAATGAAAAACTGTTATTT
>TRBV11-3|-|-|TRBJ2-1
CASNSTGQGNEQLF
TGTGCCAGCAACTCCACGGGGCAGGGAAATGAGCAGTTATTC
>TRBV12-3/TRBV12-4|many|-|TRBJ2-2
CASSFKPTGELFF
TGTGCCAGCAGTTTTAAGCCCACCGGGGAGCTGTTTTTT
>TRBV5-1|once|-|TRBJ2-7
CAGSLAGTHSYEQYF
TGCGCCGGCAGCTTGGCCGGGACACACTCCTACGAGCAGTACTTC
>TRBV6-1|-|TRBD1|TRBJ2-1
CASTLQGSYNEQFF
TGTGCCAGCACCCTACAGGGGAGCTACAATGAGCAGTTCTTC
>TRBV6-1|many|-|TRBJ2-1
CASSPRGEFNEQFF
TGTGCCAGCAGTCCTAGGGGGGAGTTCAATGAGCAGTTCTTC
>TRBV5-1|few|-|TRBJ2-2
CASSSPGELFF
TGCGCCAGCAGCTCCCCCGGGGAGCTGTTTTTT
>TRBV4-2|many|-|TRBJ2-5
CASSQGSYETQYF
TGTGCCAGCAGCCAAGGAAGTTACGAGACCCAGTACTTC
>TRBV4-1|many|-|TRBJ1-5
CASSLTAQTNQPQHF
TGCGCCAGCAGCCTTACGGCACAGACCAATCAGCCCCAGCATTTT